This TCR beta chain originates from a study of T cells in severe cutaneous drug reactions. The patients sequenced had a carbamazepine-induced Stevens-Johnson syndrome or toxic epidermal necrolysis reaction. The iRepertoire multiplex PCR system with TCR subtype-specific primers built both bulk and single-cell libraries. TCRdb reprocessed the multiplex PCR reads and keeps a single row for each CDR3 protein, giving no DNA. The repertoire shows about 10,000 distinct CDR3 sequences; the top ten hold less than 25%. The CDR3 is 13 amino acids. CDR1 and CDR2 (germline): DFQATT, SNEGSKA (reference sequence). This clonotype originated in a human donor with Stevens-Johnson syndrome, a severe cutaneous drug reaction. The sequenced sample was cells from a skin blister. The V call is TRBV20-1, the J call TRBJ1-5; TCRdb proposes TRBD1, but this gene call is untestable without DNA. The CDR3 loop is CSARTGANQPQHF.